These 19 T cell receptor beta chains originate from one sample sequenced in a study of T cell repertoires in cytomegalovirus infection. One entry per CDR3 protein, called by TCRdb with MiXCR from the reads. The sample contains about 340,000 distinct CDR3 sequences, just under 30% of which appear only once. The antigens for these receptors are not known. Source: cultured PBMCs, taken from culture after CMV antigen stimulation. The origin of the receptors is a human donor in good health (CMV status not recorded). Some clones in this sample may be carry-over from other donors' samples.

The chain is built from TRBV5-4 and TRBJ2-7; no firm D call. The CDR3 extends over 14 amino acids. Germline CDR1 and CDR2: SGHNT and YYREEE (reference sequence). Trimming removed 0 bases from V and 0 bases from J, with 7 bases in between. Written as DNA, the CDR3 is TGTGCCAGCAGCTTGGACAGATACTCCTACGAGCAGTACTTC. This codes for CASSLDRYSYEQYF.

This clonotype was found a few times. The gene calls are TRBV12-3 or TRBV12-4 and TRBJ2-7; 7 nucleotides align to TRBD1. With 0 bases clipped from V and 2 bases from J, the junction kept 7 bases outside the gene matches. This CDR3 is built from 16 residues. Written as DNA, the CDR3 is TGTGCCAGCAGTTTAGCCGGGACAGCGATACCCTACGAGCAGTACTTC. It encodes CASSLAGTAIPYEQYF.

This clonotype was detected only a few times. The chain couples TRBV24-1 to TRBJ2-5, with D possibly being TRBD2 (6 bases). Germline V lookup: CDR1 KGHDR, CDR2 SFDVKD. Trimming shortened V by 3 bases and J by 0 bases, and 13 bases separated the two germline ends. This CDR3 has 16 residues. DNA of the CDR3: TGTGCCACCAGTGATGCGGGATATTCGGACCAAGAGACCCAGTACTTC. Its protein is CATSDAGYSDQETQYF.

A remark on this clonotype: A read error may produce the germline difference seen at one junction end. V and J are TRBV15 and TRBJ1-1; TRBD1 might be the D (6 bases). CDR3 length: 14 amino acids. Germline CDR1 is LNHNV and CDR2 is YYDKDF (reference sequence). The CDR3 protein is CATSRETWDTEAFF. DNA for the CDR3: TGTGCCACCAGCAGGGAGACGTGGGACACCGAAGCTTTCTTT. Drawing the rest from reference TRBV15 and TRBJ1-1, the complete variable domain is DAMVIQNPRYQVTQFGKPVTLSCSQTLNHNVMYWYQQKSSQAPKLLFHYYDKDFNNEADTPDNFQSRRPNTSFCFLDIRSPGLGDTAMYLCATSRETWDTEAFFGQGTRLTVV.

Many counts were recorded for this clonotype. The chain joins TRBV7-2 to TRBJ2-1, with D perhaps TRBD2 (5 bases). The CDR3 has 15 residues. The V gene lost 1 base and the J gene lost 7 bases, with 14 bases spanning the gap. The germline V gene encodes CDR1 SGHTA and CDR2 FQGNSA. The CDR3 protein is CASSLELSAGNEQFF. CDR3 nucleotides: TGTGCCAGCAGCTTAGAGCTGTCTGCGGGTAATGAGCAGTTCTTC.

This clonotype occurred many times. The rearrangement links TRBV12-3 or TRBV12-4 to TRBJ2-1; TRBD2 is a possible D gene (6 bases). The germline V and J ends were trimmed by 3 bases and 10 bases, with 22 bases remaining between them. This CDR3 region has 16 residues. The CDR3: CASSFPWGTYSSEQFF. CDR3 bases: TGTGCCAGCAGTTTTCCGTGGGGGACTTATTCATCGGAGCAGTTCTTC.

This rearrangement joins TRBV2 to TRBJ1-6, with D perhaps TRBD1 (6 bases). V was pared by 6 bases and J by 4 bases, with 7 bases between. The germline V gene has CDR1 SNHLY and CDR2 FYNNEI. This CDR3 spans 13 amino acids. This CDR3 reads CASRGAYNSPLHF. Written as DNA, the CDR3 is TGTGCCAGCAGGGGGGCATATAATTCACCCCTCCACTTT.

This clonotype showed up just a few times. The chain joins TRBV30 to TRBJ1-2, with D hard to call. V was pared by 4 bases and J by 7 bases, with 10 bases between. Germline-derived CDR1 and CDR2 are GTSNPN and SVGIG (reference sequence). The CDR3 is made up of 11 amino acids. The CDR3 DNA sequence: TGTGCCTGGATTCAGACCGGTGGCTACACCTTC. This sequence encodes CAWIQTGGYTF.

This sequence joins TRBV12-3 or TRBV12-4 and TRBJ1-5; D not certain. There are 13 residues in the CDR3. Trimming removed 5 bases from V and 6 bases from J, with 11 bases in between. The DNA for the CDR3 is TGTGCCAGCAGTCCCTCAGGATTTCAGCCCCAGCATTTT. This codes for CASSPSGFQPQHF.

This clonotype showed up just a few times. J is TRBJ2-7 and V is TRBV11-2, with 8 bases lining up with TRBD2. This CDR3 is 14 amino acids long. Germline V gene data show CDR1 as SGHAT and CDR2 as FQNNGV. Trimming removed 5 bases from V and 7 bases from J; junction bases left unmatched: 10. The CDR3 loop is CASSASSGGLEQYF. In nucleotides, the CDR3 is TGTGCCAGCAGCGCCTCCTCGGGGGGGCTAGAGCAGTACTTC.

V gene TRBV7-9 combines with J gene TRBJ1-6, with D tentatively TRBD1 (6 bases). The CDR3 is made up of 16 amino acids. Germline lookup yields CDR1 SEHNR and CDR2 FQNEAQ (reference sequence). The V end lost 5 bases, the J end lost 6 bases, and 17 bases lay between the germline ends. CDR3 sequence (DNA): TGTGCCAGCAGCCCTTCGGGCGGGGGCGGTAATTCACCCCTCCACTTT. Its protein is CASSPSGGGGNSPLHF. The variable domain in full, completed from reference TRBV7-9 and TRBJ1-6, reads DTGVSQNPRHKITKRGQNVTFRCDPISEHNRLYWYRQTLGQGPEFLTYFQNEAQLEKSRLLSDRFSAERPKGSFSTLEIQRTEQGDSAMYLCASSPSGGGGNSPLHFGNGTRLTVT.

This clonotype was recorded a few times. The CDR3 bases are TGTGCCAGCAGTGAGGAGGGGGCCCCGAACACTGAAGCTTTCTTT. Its translation: CASSEEGAPNTEAFF. The V call is TRBV6-1, the J call TRBJ1-1; 7 positions match TRBD1. With V trimmed by 3 bases and J by 1 base, 5 bases remained unmatched. Germline V gene sequence: CDR1 MNHNS, CDR2 SASEGT. This CDR3 contains 15 residues.

This clonotype has more than one count but fewer than ten. V usage is TRBV27 and J usage is TRBJ2-1, with D possibly TRBD2 on 5 matching bases. In germline, CDR1 is MNHEY, CDR2 SMNVEV (reference sequence). Trimming removed 6 bases from V and 2 bases from J, with 11 bases in between. The CDR3 consists of 14 residues. The CDR3 DNA reads TGTGCCAGCAGAAACCCCGGGGCCTACAATGAGCAGTTCTTC. Translating it yields CASRNPGAYNEQFF.

V gene TRBV20-1 combines with J gene TRBJ2-1; perhaps D is TRBD1 or TRBD2 (5 bases each). There are 11 residues in the CDR3. From germline, CDR1 is DFQATT and CDR2 SNEGSKA (reference sequence). V was trimmed by 1 base and J by 15 bases, leaving 13 bases between them. The CDR3 DNA reads as TGCAGTGCTAGAGTTCTCAGGGACCCGTTCTTC. Translation: CSARVLRDPFF.

At least ten counts were recorded for this clonotype. The chain joins TRBV6-2 or TRBV6-3 to TRBJ2-1; D is possibly TRBD1 or TRBD2 (5 bases each). The V and J ends lost 6 bases and 3 bases respectively, with 15 bases between them. The CDR3 is made up of 15 amino acids. CDR1 is MNHEY and CDR2 is SVGEGT in the germline V gene. The CDR3 DNA reads as TGTGCCAGCAGGAGTGGGACGGGCCTCTACAATGAGCAGTTCTTC. It specifies CASRSGTGLYNEQFF.

The chain couples TRBV12-3 or TRBV12-4 to TRBJ1-1, with TRBD1 matching 10 bases. V trimming: 4 bases; J trimming: 3 bases; junction bases outside the gene matches: 5. The CDR3 runs 15 residues. The DNA for the CDR3 is TGTGCCAGCAGTTCACAGGGGACAGGGGACACTGAAGCTTTCTTT. It translates to CASSSQGTGDTEAFF.

The DNA for the CDR3 is TGTGCCAGCACCCCAGGGTCGGCCCACGGAAACACCATATATTTT. Protein: CASTPGSAHGNTIYF. The chain has TRBV9 and TRBJ1-3; a weak D match, TRBD1 (5 bases). The ends were cut back, 6 bases at V and 4 bases at J, with 17 bases in the middle. Germline lookup yields CDR1 SGDLS and CDR2 YYNGEE. The length of the CDR3 is 15 residues.

V gene TRBV7-9 combines with J gene TRBJ2-7; D is perhaps TRBD1 or TRBD2 (5 bases each). Germline V lookup: CDR1 SEHNR, CDR2 FQNEAQ (reference sequence). The germline V and J ends were trimmed by 3 bases and 0 bases, with 9 bases remaining between them. This CDR3 has 14 amino acids. CDR3 sequence reads: CASSLGRISYEQYF. The DNA for the CDR3 is TGTGCCAGCAGCTTGGGACGGATCTCCTACGAGCAGTACTTC.

V is TRBV10-3 and J is TRBJ2-7, with a possible D match to TRBD2 (5 bases). Germline loops: CDR1 ENHRY, CDR2 SYGVKD. The CDR3 length is 14 residues. V was trimmed by 6 bases and J by 6 bases, leaving 18 bases between them. CDR3 DNA: TGTGCCATCAGAGAGGGTATCGCAGTTCCCGAGCAGTACTTC. This gives the protein CAIREGIAVPEQYF.